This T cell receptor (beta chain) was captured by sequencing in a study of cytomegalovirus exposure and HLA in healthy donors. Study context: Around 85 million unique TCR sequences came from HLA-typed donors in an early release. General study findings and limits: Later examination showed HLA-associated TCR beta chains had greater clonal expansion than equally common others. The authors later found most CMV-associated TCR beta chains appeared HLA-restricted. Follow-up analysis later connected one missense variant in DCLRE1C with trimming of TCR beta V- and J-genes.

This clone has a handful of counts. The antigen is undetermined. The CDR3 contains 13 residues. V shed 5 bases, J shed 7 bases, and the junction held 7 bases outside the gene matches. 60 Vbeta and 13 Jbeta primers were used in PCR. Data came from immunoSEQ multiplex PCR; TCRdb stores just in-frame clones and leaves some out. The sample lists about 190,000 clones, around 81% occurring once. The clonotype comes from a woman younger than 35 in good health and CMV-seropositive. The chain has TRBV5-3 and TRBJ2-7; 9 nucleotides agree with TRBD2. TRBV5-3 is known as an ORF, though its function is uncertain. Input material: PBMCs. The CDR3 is CARRTSGTYEQYF. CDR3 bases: TGTGCCAGAAGGACTAGCGGAACGTATGAGCAGTACTTC.